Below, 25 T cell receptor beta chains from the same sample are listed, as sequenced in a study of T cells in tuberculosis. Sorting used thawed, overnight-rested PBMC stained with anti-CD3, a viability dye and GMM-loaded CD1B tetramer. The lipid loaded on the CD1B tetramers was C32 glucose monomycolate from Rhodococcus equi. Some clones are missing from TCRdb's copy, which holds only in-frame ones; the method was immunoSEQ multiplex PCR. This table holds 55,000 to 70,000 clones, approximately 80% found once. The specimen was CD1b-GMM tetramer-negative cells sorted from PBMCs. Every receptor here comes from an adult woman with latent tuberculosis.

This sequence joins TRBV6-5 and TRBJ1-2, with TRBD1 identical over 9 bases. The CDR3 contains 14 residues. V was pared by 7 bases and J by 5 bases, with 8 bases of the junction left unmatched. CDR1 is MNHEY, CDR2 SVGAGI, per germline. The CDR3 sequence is CASKEQGAWYGYTF. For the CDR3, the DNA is TGTGCCAGCAAGGAACAGGGGGCATGGTATGGCTACACCTTC.

The CDR3 sequence is CASSTLNSPEAFF. CDR3 nucleotide sequence: TGTGCCAGCAGCACCTTAAACAGCCCTGAAGCTTTCTTT. The chain recombines TRBV7-3 with TRBJ1-1; D is ambiguous. V shed 5 bases and J shed 6 bases, with 13 bases lying between them. The CDR3 sequence is 13 residues long. From germline, CDR1 is SGHTA and CDR2 FQGTGA.

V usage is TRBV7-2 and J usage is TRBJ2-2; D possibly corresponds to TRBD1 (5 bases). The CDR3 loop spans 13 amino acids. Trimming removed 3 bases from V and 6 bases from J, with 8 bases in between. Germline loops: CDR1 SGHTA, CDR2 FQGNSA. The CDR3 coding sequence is TGTGCCAGCAGCTTCAGGGTGCCCGGGGAGCTGTTTTTT. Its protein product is CASSFRVPGELFF.

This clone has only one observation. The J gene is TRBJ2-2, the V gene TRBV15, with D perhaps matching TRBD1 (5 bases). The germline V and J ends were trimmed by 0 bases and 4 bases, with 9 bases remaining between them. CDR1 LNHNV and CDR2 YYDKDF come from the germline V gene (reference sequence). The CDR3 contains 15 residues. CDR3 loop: CATSRDQGGTGELFF. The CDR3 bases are TGTGCCACCAGCAGAGATCAGGGCGGCACCGGGGAGCTGTTTTTT.

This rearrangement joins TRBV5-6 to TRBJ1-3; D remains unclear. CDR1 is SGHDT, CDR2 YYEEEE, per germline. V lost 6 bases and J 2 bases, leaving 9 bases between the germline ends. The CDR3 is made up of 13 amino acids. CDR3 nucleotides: TGTGCCAGCACGTGGGCAGCTGGAAACACCATATATTTT. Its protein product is CASTWAAGNTIYF.

CDR3: CASSVSSYEQYF. The CDR3 region has the DNA TGTGCCAGTAGTGTGAGCTCCTACGAGCAGTACTTC. The rearrangement links TRBV19 to TRBJ2-7, with no clear D. This CDR3 is 12 amino acids long. Germline-derived CDR1 and CDR2 are LNHDA and SQIVND (reference sequence). V lost 5 bases, J lost 0 bases, and 5 bases lay in between. Combining the CDR3 with reference TRBV19 and TRBJ2-7 gives the whole variable domain DGGITQSPKYLFRKEGQNVTLSCEQNLNHDAMYWYRQDPGQGLRLIYYSQIVNDFQKGDIAEGYSVSREKKESFPLTVTSAQKNPTAFYLCASSVSSYEQYFGPGTRLTVT.

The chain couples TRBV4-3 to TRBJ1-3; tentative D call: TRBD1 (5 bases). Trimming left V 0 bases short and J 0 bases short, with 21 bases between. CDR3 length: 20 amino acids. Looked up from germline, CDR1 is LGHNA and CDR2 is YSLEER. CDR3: CASSQDWGALQSSSGNTIYF. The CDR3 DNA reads TGCGCCAGCAGCCAAGATTGGGGCGCCTTGCAGTCGAGCTCTGGAAACACCATATATTTT.

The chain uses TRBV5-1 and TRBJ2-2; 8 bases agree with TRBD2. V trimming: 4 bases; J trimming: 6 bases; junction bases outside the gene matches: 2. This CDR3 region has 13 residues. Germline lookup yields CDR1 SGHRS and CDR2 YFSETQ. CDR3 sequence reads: CASSRTSPGELFF. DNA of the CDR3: TGCGCCAGCAGCCGGACTAGCCCCGGGGAGCTGTTTTTT.

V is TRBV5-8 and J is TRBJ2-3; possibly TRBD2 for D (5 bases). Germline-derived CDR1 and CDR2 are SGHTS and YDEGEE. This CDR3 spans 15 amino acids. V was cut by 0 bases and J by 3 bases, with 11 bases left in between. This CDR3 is CASSLERVGTDTQYF. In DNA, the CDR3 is TGTGCCAGCAGCTTGGAGAGGGTGGGAACAGATACGCAGTATTTT.

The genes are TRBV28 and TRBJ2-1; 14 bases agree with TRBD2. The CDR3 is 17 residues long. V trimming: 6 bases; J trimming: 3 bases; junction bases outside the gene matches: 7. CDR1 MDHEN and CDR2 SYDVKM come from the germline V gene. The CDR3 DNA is TGTGCCAGCAGCAGACGACTAGCGGGAGGGTTCTACAATGAGCAGTTCTTC. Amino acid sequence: CASSRRLAGGFYNEQFF.

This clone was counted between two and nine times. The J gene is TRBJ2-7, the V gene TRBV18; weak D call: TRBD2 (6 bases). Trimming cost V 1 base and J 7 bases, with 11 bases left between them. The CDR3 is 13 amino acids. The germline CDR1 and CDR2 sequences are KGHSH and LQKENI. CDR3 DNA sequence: TGTGCCAGCTCACCACGAGCGGAGGGGGAGCAGTACTTC. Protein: CASSPRAEGEQYF.

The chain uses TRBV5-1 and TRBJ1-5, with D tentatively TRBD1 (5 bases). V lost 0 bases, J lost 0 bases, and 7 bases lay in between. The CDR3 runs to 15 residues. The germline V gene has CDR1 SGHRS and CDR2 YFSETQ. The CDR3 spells CASSLGGASNQPQHF. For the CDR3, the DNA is TGCGCCAGCAGCTTGGGTGGGGCTAGCAATCAGCCCCAGCATTTT.

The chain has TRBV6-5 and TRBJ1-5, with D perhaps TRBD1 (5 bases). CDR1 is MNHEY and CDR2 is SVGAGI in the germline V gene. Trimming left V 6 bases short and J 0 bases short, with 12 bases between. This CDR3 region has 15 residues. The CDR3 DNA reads TGTGCCAGCAGGGTAACAGGAAATAGCAATCAGCCCCAGCATTTT. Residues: CASRVTGNSNQPQHF.

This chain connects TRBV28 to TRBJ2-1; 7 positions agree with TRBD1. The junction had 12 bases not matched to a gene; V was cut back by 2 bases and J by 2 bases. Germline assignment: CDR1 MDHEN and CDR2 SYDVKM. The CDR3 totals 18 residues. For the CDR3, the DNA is TGTGCCAGCAGTTTACCTTCGAGGACAGGATTAACCTACAATGAGCAGTTCTTC. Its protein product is CASSLPSRTGLTYNEQFF.

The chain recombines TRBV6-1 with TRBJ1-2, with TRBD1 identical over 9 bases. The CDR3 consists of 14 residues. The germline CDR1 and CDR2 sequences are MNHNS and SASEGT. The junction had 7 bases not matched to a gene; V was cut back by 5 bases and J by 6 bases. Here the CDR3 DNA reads TGTGCCAGCAGTTCCAGGACAGGGGTGGATGGCTACACCTTC. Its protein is CASSSRTGVDGYTF.

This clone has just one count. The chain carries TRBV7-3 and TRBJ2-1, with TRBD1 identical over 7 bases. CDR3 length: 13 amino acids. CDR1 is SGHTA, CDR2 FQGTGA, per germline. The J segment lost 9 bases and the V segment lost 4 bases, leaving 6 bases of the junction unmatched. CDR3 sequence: CASSSVRTGEQFF. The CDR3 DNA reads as TGTGCCAGCAGCTCCGTTCGGACAGGTGAGCAGTTCTTC.

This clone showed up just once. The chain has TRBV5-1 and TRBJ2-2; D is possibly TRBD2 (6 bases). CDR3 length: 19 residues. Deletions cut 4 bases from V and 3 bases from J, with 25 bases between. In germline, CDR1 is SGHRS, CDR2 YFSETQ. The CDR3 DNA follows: TGCGCCAGCAGCCAGACTAGGAGTCTTGGACTTGGGGACACCGGGGAGCTGTTTTTT. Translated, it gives CASSQTRSLGLGDTGELFF.

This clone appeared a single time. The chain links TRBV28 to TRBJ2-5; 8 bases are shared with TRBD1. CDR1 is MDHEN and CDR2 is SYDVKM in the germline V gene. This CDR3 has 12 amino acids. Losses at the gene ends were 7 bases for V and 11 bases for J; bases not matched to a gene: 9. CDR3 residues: CASISAGGRQYF. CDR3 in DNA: TGTGCCAGCATCTCAGCAGGGGGCCGGCAGTACTTC.

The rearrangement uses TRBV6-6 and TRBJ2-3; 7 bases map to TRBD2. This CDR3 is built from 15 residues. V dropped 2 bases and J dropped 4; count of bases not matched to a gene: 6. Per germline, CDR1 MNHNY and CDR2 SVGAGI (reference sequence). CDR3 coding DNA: TGTGCCAGCAGTTACGTGGCGGGGGTGCCAGATACGCAGTATTTT. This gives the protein CASSYVAGVPDTQYF.

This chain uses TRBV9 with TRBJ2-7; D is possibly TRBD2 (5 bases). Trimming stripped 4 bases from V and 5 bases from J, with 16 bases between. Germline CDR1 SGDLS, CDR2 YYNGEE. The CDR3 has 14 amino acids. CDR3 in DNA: TGTGCCAGCAGCCCCCGAACTAGGTTCCACGAGCAGTACTTC. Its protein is CASSPRTRFHEQYF.

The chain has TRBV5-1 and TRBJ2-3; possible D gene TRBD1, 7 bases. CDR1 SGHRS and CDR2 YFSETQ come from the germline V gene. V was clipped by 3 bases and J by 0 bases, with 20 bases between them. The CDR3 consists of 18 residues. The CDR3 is CASSWGDSGIASTDTQYF. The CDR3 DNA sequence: TGCGCCAGCAGCTGGGGGGACAGTGGCATTGCTAGCACAGATACGCAGTATTTT.

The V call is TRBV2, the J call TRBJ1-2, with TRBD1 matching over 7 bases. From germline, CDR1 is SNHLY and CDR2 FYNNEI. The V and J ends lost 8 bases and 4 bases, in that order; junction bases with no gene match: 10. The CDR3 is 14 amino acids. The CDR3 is CASGARQGRYGYTF. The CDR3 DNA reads TGTGCCAGCGGCGCTCGACAGGGACGCTATGGCTACACCTTC.

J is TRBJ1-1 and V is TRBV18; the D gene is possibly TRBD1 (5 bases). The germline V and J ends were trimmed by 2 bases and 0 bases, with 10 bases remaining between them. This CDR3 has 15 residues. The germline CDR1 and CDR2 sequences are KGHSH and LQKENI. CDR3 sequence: CASSPGAGMNTEAFF. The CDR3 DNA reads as TGTGCCAGCTCACCAGGGGCAGGGATGAACACTGAAGCTTTCTTT.

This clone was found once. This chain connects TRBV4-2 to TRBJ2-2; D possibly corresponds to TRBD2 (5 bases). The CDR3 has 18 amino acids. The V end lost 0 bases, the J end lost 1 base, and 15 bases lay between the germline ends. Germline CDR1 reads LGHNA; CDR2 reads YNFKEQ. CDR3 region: CASSQDRRLAGNTGELFF. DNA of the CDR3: TGTGCCAGCAGCCAAGATCGCCGTCTGGCGGGGAACACCGGGGAGCTGTTTTTT.

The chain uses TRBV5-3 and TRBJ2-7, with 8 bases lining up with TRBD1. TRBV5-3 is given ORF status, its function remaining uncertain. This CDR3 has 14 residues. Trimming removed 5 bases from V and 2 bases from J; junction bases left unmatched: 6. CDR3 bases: TGTGCCAGAAGAGAAACAGGGGGAACCTACGAGCAGTACTTC. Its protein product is CARRETGGTYEQYF.